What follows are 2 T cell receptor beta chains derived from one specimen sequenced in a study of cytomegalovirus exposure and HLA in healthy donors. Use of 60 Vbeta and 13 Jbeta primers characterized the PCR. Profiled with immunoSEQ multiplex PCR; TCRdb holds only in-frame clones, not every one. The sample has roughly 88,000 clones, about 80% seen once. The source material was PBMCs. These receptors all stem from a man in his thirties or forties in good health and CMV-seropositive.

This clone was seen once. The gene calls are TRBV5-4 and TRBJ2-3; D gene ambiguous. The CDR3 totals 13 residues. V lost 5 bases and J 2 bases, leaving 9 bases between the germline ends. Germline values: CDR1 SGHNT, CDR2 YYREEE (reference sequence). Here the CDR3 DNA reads TGTGCCAGCAGGCCACAGTTCACAGATACGCAGTATTTT. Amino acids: CASRPQFTDTQYF.

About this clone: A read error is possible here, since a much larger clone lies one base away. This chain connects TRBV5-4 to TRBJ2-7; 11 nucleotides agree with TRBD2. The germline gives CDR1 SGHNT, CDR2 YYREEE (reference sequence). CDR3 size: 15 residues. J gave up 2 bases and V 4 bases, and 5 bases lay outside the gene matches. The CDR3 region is CASSQGLAGTYEQYF. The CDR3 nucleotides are TGTGCCAGCAGCCAAGGACTAGCGGGCACCTACGAGCAGTACTTC.